This passage covers 17 T cell receptor beta chains from one sample sequenced in a study of cytomegalovirus exposure and HLA in healthy donors. Use of 60 Vbeta and 13 Jbeta primers characterized the PCR. Data came from immunoSEQ multiplex PCR; TCRdb stores just in-frame clones and leaves some out. The data show approximately 150,000 clones, approximately 71% seen once. Sequenced input: PBMCs. The receptor set was obtained from a male donor in good health and CMV-seronegative.

The genes are TRBV7-2 and TRBJ2-3, with 7 positions matching TRBD2. Germline CDR1 and CDR2: SGHTA and FQGNSA. The CDR3 has 15 amino acids. Losses at the gene ends were 5 bases for V and 2 bases for J; bases not matched to a gene: 7. CDR3 sequence (DNA): TGTGCCAGCAGCCTGACGAGCGGGATCACAGATACGCAGTATTTT. This sequence encodes CASSLTSGITDTQYF.

The chain has TRBV6-1 and TRBJ2-5; D perhaps matches TRBD2 (6 bases). This CDR3 comprises 15 residues. Trimming left V 6 bases short and J 1 base short, with 15 bases between. Germline assignment: CDR1 MNHNS and CDR2 SASEGT. CDR3 sequence reads: CASRRGLPLQETQYF. CDR3 coding DNA: TGTGCCAGCAGGAGGGGACTGCCTCTCCAAGAGACCCAGTACTTC.

The chain has TRBV9 and TRBJ2-7; 8 nucleotides match TRBD2. CDR3 length equals 15 residues. The V segment lost 4 bases and the J segment 3 bases; nucleotides outside the gene matches: 9. From germline, CDR1 is SGDLS and CDR2 YYNGEE. The CDR3 sequence is CASSPQVAGRYEQYF. CDR3 coding DNA: TGTGCCAGCAGCCCCCAAGTAGCGGGACGCTACGAGCAGTACTTC.

V gene TRBV27 combines with J gene TRBJ2-7; D gene ambiguous. Germline V lookup: CDR1 MNHEY, CDR2 SMNVEV (reference sequence). Trimming shortened V by 0 bases and J by 2 bases, and 5 bases separated the two germline ends. The length of the CDR3 is 13 residues. The CDR3 is CASSLSSPYEQYF. In nucleotides, the CDR3 is TGTGCCAGCAGTTTATCGAGCCCCTACGAGCAGTACTTC.

Regarding this clone: Other DNA sequences in this specimen translate into the identical CDR3. J is TRBJ2-3 and V is TRBV5-6; 10 bases fit TRBD1. The CDR3 contains 16 residues. Trimming took 4 bases from V and 0 from J; bases not matched to a gene: 5. CDR1 and CDR2 from the germline V gene are SGHDT and YYEEEE. In DNA, the CDR3 is TGTGCCAGCAGCGATCGGGACAGGGGTAGCACAGATACGCAGTATTTT. Translation: CASSDRDRGSTDTQYF.

The chain is built from TRBV6-1 and TRBJ2-1; no clear D. The CDR3 covers 13 residues. Trimming stripped 5 bases from V and 6 bases from J, with 11 bases between. From germline, CDR1 is MNHNS and CDR2 SASEGT. CDR3 DNA sequence: TGTGCCAGCAGTTCCGGTCCTTCCAATGAGCAGTTCTTC. The encoded protein is CASSSGPSNEQFF.

The rearrangement uses TRBV30 and TRBJ2-1, with D perhaps TRBD1 (6 bases). The V and J ends lost 5 bases and 0 bases respectively, with 11 bases between them. This CDR3 has 14 amino acids. Germline V gene lookup returns CDR1 GTSNPN and CDR2 SVGIG (reference sequence). The CDR3 is CAWSQGSSYNEQFF. As DNA, the CDR3 is TGTGCCTGGTCACAGGGCAGCTCCTACAATGAGCAGTTCTTC.

The chain employs TRBV12-5 and TRBJ1-1, with D uncertain. The V end was cut by 4 bases, the J end by 4 bases, with 7 bases between. Germline lookup yields CDR1 LGHNT and CDR2 FRNRAP. The CDR3 is 12 amino acids. The CDR3 DNA is TGTGCTAGTGGTTCCCGAGGCACTGAAGCTTTCTTT. Protein sequence: CASGSRGTEAFF.

The chain uses TRBV30 and TRBJ2-5; D possibly corresponds to TRBD2 (6 bases). Germline CDR1 GTSNPN, CDR2 SVGIG (reference sequence). Trimming took off 6 bases at V and 5 bases at J, with 16 bases between the two ends. The CDR3 totals 13 residues. CDR3 in amino acids: CACASDSRETQYF. Written as DNA, the CDR3 is TGTGCCTGTGCTAGCGACTCGAGGGAGACCCAGTACTTC. The whole variable domain, filled in from reference TRBV30 and TRBJ2-5, reads SQTIHQWPATLVQPVGSPLSLECTVEGTSNPNLYWYRQAAGRGLQLLFYSVGIGQISSEVPQNLSASRPQDRQFILSSKKLLLSDSGFYLCACASDSRETQYFGPGTRLLVL.

V and J are TRBV5-1 and TRBJ1-2, with a weak D call TRBD1 (6 bases). This CDR3 contains 15 residues. Germline V gene data show CDR1 as SGHRS and CDR2 as YFSETQ. The V end lost 2 bases, the J end lost 6 bases, and 17 bases lay between the germline ends. The CDR3 bases are TGCGCCAGCAGCTTAACAGGGTTACCGGGTGATGGCTACACCTTC. Amino acids: CASSLTGLPGDGYTF.

The chain uses TRBV6-5 and TRBJ2-1; TRBD2 is a possible D gene (6 bases). The CDR3 is 13 amino acids. The germline gives CDR1 MNHEY, CDR2 SVGAGI. The V end lost 4 bases, the J end lost 4 bases, and 8 bases lay between the germline ends. In DNA form, the CDR3 reads TGTGCCAGCAGTTCGACTAGGTACAATGAGCAGTTCTTC. Protein product: CASSSTRYNEQFF.

This chain connects TRBV7-9 to TRBJ2-1, with D unresolved. Germline V gene lookup returns CDR1 SEHNR and CDR2 FQNEAQ (reference sequence). CDR3 length: 14 residues. V lost 1 base, J lost 4 bases, and 8 bases lay in between. The CDR3 loop reads CASSLDVQYNEQFF. The CDR3 DNA reads TGTGCCAGCAGCTTAGACGTACAGTACAATGAGCAGTTCTTC.

The J gene is TRBJ2-6, the V gene TRBV6-6, with D perhaps matching TRBD2 (6 bases). The CDR3 spans 14 residues. Looked up from germline, CDR1 is MNHNY and CDR2 is SVGAGI (reference sequence). V was pared by 6 bases and J by 2 bases, with 8 bases between. In DNA, the CDR3 is TGTGCCAGCAGCCGCGGGGCTGGGGCCAACGTCCTGACTTTC. It specifies CASSRGAGANVLTF.

The chain combines TRBV2 with TRBJ2-7; unclear D gene. The CDR3 extends over 15 amino acids. The germline CDR1 and CDR2 sequences are SNHLY and FYNNEI. V was pared by 6 bases and J by 0 bases, with 15 bases between. The CDR3 region is CASSPQRFSSYEQYF. The CDR3 coding sequence is TGTGCCAGCAGCCCGCAGAGGTTTAGCTCCTACGAGCAGTACTTC. The full variable domain, rest sourced from reference TRBV2 and TRBJ2-7, is EPEVTQTPSHQVTQMGQEVILRCVPISNHLYFYWYRQILGQKVEFLVSFYNNEISEKSEIFDDQFSVERPDGSNFTLKIRSTKLEDSAMYFCASSPQRFSSYEQYFGPGTRLTVT.

This clone turned up a few times. The chain has TRBV15 and TRBJ2-1; perhaps TRBD2 as D (5 bases). The CDR3 runs 13 residues. Germline V CDR1 and CDR2: LNHNV, YYDKDF (reference sequence). V lost 5 bases and J lost 6, with 11 bases in between. This CDR3 is CATSPLGGNEQFF. The DNA of the CDR3 is TGTGCCACCAGCCCTTTAGGAGGCAATGAGCAGTTCTTC.

This chain links TRBV7-6 with TRBJ2-7; 10 nucleotides match TRBD1. Germline V CDR1 and CDR2: SGHVS, FNYEAQ. This CDR3 contains 14 residues. V lost 5 bases and J lost 7; bases outside the gene matches: 8. DNA for the CDR3: TGTGCCAGCAGCACCCGACAGGGGGCGGGAGAGCAGTACTTC. Translated, it gives CASSTRQGAGEQYF.

This clone occurred once. In DNA, the CDR3 is TGTGCCAGCAGCTTAGTGGCTAGCGGGAGCTACGAGCAGTACTTC. Translating gives CASSLVASGSYEQYF. The chain links TRBV7-6 to TRBJ2-7; 10 bases map to TRBD2. Germline values: CDR1 SGHVS, CDR2 FNYEAQ. V was clipped by 1 base and J by 3 bases; unmatched bases: 3. The CDR3 loop spans 15 amino acids.